This T cell receptor beta chain originates from a study of T cell responses to AZD1222 COVID-19 vaccine. Findings and caveats of the study: Baseline serology detected seropositivity in only five to seven AZD1222 recipients. Targeting of unmutated variant regions was reportedly seen in nearly half of spike-specific TCRs.

J lost 1 base, V lost 3 bases, and 2 bases had no gene match. The CDR3 loop spans 14 amino acids. Germline CDR1 and CDR2: MNHEY and SMNVEV (reference sequence). As regards this clone: The antigen remains unidentified.

Only in-frame clones appear in the TCRdb table, and some are missing; sequencing was by immunoSEQ multiplex PCR. The sample shows nearly 90,000 clones, about 90% of them seen only once. The rearrangement joins TRBV27 to TRBJ2-7, with 8 positions matching TRBD1. The source material was peripheral blood, sampled on day 0 of MenACWY control vaccination. This clonotype was sampled from an adult in good health. The CDR3 DNA follows: TGTGCCAGCAGTTTCCGGACAGGGTCCTACGAGCAGTACTTC. Its protein is CASSFRTGSYEQYF.